The clone carrying this T cell receptor beta chain has at least ten counts. The antigen remains unidentified. The source of the sample is a study of response to subunit inactivated influenza vaccine. Study conclusions and caveats: It was suggested by the authors that few new T cells are recruited by each seasonal influenza vaccination.

MiXCR, run by TCRdb on the RT-PCR reads, gives a single entry per CDR3 protein. Here the sample spans hundreds of thousands of distinct CDR3 sequences, under 9% being singletons. The CDR3 runs 17 residues. The ends were cut back, 7 bases at V and 4 bases at J, with 22 bases in the middle. Germline CDR1 ENHRY, CDR2 SYGVKD. Sequencing was performed on PBMCs from blood, taken 23 to 25 months after vaccination. The TCR comes from a man aged 50 to 75 who received an inactivated influenza vaccine. The rearrangement uses TRBV10-3 and TRBJ2-2; D is uncertain. CDR3 DNA sequence: TGTGCCATCACCAGATCTAGGAACACACCGGGCACCGGGGAGCTGTTTTTT. This translates into CAITRSRNTPGTGELFF.